A selection of T cell receptor beta chains follows, all from one sample in a study of T cell responses to AZD1222 COVID-19 vaccine. Profiled with immunoSEQ multiplex PCR; TCRdb holds only in-frame clones, not every one. The table lists under 80,000 clones, 88% of them singletons. The sequencing used peripheral blood, collected on day 0 of AZD1222 vaccination. The receptors were sampled from an adult in good health. Both conserved end residues are part of each CDR3. The order of the fields is D gene, V gene, clone size, J gene, CDR3 protein, CDR3 DNA. D genes are given only for firm matches. Part of the rows lack a size; the others show once, few, many or a class for expanded clones.

TRBD1	TRBV6-5	.	TRBJ2-5	CASSPTGGRETQYF	TGTGCCAGCAGTCCGACAGGGGGTAGAGAGACCCAGTACTTC
TRBD2	TRBV30	.	TRBJ2-2	CAWTGLSGIRAGELFF	TGTGCCTGGACCGGCTTAAGCGGGATTAGGGCCGGGGAGCTGTTTTTT
.	TRBV28	.	TRBJ1-4	CATQLWGDDEKLFF	TGTGCCACCCAGCTTTGGGGGGATGATGAAAAACTGTTTTTT
TRBD1	TRBV3-1/TRBV3-2	.	TRBJ2-2	CASSQDWTGPGRTGELFF	TGTGCCAGCAGCCAAGATTGGACAGGACCCGGTAGGACCGGGGAGCTGTTTTTT
.	TRBV19	.	TRBJ2-3	CASSPAMADTQYF	TGTGCCAGTAGTCCAGCTATGGCAGATACGCAGTATTTT
.	TRBV5-4	.	TRBJ1-1	CASSFTNTEAFF	TGTGCCAGCAGCTTTACCAACACTGAAGCTTTCTTT
.	TRBV19	.	TRBJ1-1	CASSISFEGTNTEAFF	TGTGCCAGTAGTATTTCGTTTGAGGGGACGAACACTGAAGCTTTCTTT
.	TRBV9	.	TRBJ1-2	CASSVQDNYGYTF	TGTGCCAGCAGCGTTCAGGATAACTATGGCTACACCTTC
TRBD2	TRBV29-1	few	TRBJ2-2	CSARLAGTGELFF	TGCAGCGCCCGACTAGCCGGCACCGGGGAGCTGTTTTTT
TRBD2	TRBV7-9	.	TRBJ2-1	CASSPTSGGSSYNEQFF	TGTGCCAGCAGTCCGACTAGCGGGGGTAGCTCCTACAATGAGCAGTTCTTC
.	TRBV5-1	once	TRBJ1-5	CASSLGSLSSPQHF	TGCGCCAGCAGCTTGGGCAGCCTGTCGTCGCCCCAGCATTTT
.	TRBV28	.	TRBJ1-2	CASSLLGPNYGYTF	TGTGCCAGCAGTTTATTAGGTCCTAACTATGGCTACACCTTC
.	TRBV19	.	TRBJ1-1	CASTWRLNTEAFF	TGTGCCAGTACCTGGAGACTGAACACTGAAGCTTTCTTT
.	TRBV2	.	TRBJ1-5	CASSDRWGSGNQPQHF	TGTGCCAGCAGCGACCGCTGGGGGTCTGGCAATCAGCCCCAGCATTTT
.	TRBV30	.	TRBJ2-3	CAWSPGGSTDTQYF	TGTGCCTGGAGCCCCGGGGGTAGCACAGATACGCAGTATTTT
.	TRBV9	.	TRBJ2-7	CASSSGGGPAYEQYF	TGTGCCAGCAGCTCCGGCGGGGGCCCAGCCTACGAGCAGTACTTC
.	TRBV27	.	TRBJ1-5	CASSGHNSNQPQHF	TGTGCCAGCAGTGGGCACAATAGCAATCAGCCCCAGCATTTT
.	TRBV2	.	TRBJ2-7	CAGSGDQSYEQYF	TGTGCCGGATCGGGGGACCAGTCCTACGAGCAGTACTTC
.	TRBV7-2	.	TRBJ1-3	CASSLFPAGAGNTIYF	TGTGCCAGCAGCTTATTCCCGGCCGGAGCTGGAAACACCATATATTTT
TRBD1	TRBV2	few	TRBJ2-5	CASSSGTGETQYF	TGTGCCAGCAGCTCCGGGACAGGGGAGACCCAGTACTTC
.	TRBV7-3	.	TRBJ1-1	CASSLNRETEAFF	TGTGCCAGCAGCTTAAATAGGGAGACTGAAGCTTTCTTT
.	TRBV30	.	TRBJ1-6	CAWSVSGGPNNSPLHF	TGTGCCTGGAGTGTATCGGGTGGACCGAATAATTCACCCCTCCACTTT
.	TRBV21-1	.	TRBJ1-4	CASSKVTHPTNEKLFF	TGTGCCAGCAGCAAAGTTACTCACCCAACTAATGAAAAACTGTTTTTT
TRBD2	TRBV5-1	.	TRBJ2-3	CASSSTSGGTDTQYF	TGCGCCAGCAGCTCGACTAGCGGGGGCACAGATACGCAGTATTTT
TRBD2	TRBV5-1	.	TRBJ2-1	CASSVGLAGGPVNEQFF	TGCGCCAGCAGCGTGGGACTAGCGGGAGGGCCGGTGAATGAGCAGTTCTTC
TRBD1	TRBV28	once	TRBJ2-7	CASSFAGGSYEQYF	TGTGCCAGCAGTTTCGCAGGGGGTTCCTACGAGCAGTACTTC
.	TRBV7-2	.	TRBJ2-7	CASSLDRDTTYEQYF	TGTGCCAGCAGCTTAGACCGGGACACCACCTACGAGCAGTACTTC
.	TRBV28	.	TRBJ1-5	CASMDSHQPQHF	TGTGCCAGCATGGACAGCCATCAGCCCCAGCATTTT
TRBD1	TRBV5-4	.	TRBJ2-7	CASSSRQGGYEQYF	TGTGCCAGCAGCTCCCGACAGGGGGGGTACGAGCAGTACTTC
TRBD1	TRBV11-3	.	TRBJ2-7	CASSLEGQSYEQYF	TGTGCCAGCAGCTTAGAGGGACAGAGCTACGAGCAGTACTTC
.	TRBV21-1	.	TRBJ1-2	CASSKGSRLENYGYTF	TGTGCCAGCAGCAAAGGGTCGCGTTTAGAGAACTATGGCTACACCTTC
.	TRBV5-5	.	TRBJ1-1	CASSLVGARGTEAFF	TGTGCCAGCAGCTTGGTTGGGGCTCGGGGCACTGAAGCTTTCTTT
TRBD2	TRBV6-2/TRBV6-3	.	TRBJ2-7	CASSLPRTSGYEQYF	TGTGCCAGCAGCCTACCCCGGACTAGCGGTTACGAGCAGTACTTC
.	TRBV7-9	.	TRBJ2-2	CASSGGPSNTGELFF	TGTGCCAGCAGCGGGGGACCGTCGAACACCGGGGAGCTGTTTTTT
.	TRBV5-4	once	TRBJ1-1	CASSPGGSVNTEAFF	TGTGCCAGCAGCCCTGGGGGGTCCGTGAACACTGAAGCTTTCTTT
TRBD1	TRBV5-4	.	TRBJ2-5	CASSLEPGTGVTQYF	TGTGCCAGCAGCTTGGAACCAGGGACAGGGGTGACCCAGTACTTC
.	TRBV13	.	TRBJ1-6	CASSIKGDANSPLHF	TGTGCCAGCAGCATTAAAGGGGACGCTAATTCACCCCTCCACTTT
.	TRBV4-3	.	TRBJ2-7	CASSQDTGPYEQYF	TGCGCCAGCAGCCAAGACACGGGCCCATACGAGCAGTACTTC
.	TRBV19	.	TRBJ1-2	CASSIDIRGAGGYGYTF	TGTGCCAGTAGTATAGATATCAGAGGGGCCGGCGGCTATGGCTACACCTTC
.	TRBV28	.	TRBJ2-3	CASTEDYGTDTQYF	TGTGCCAGCACTGAGGACTACGGCACAGATACGCAGTATTTT
.	TRBV7-2	.	TRBJ1-6	CASSLAQDSPLHF	TGTGCCAGCAGCTTAGCGCAGGATTCACCCCTCCACTTT
TRBD2	TRBV7-3	.	TRBJ2-3	CASTVSGNTQYF	TGTGCCAGCACCGTTAGCGGGAATACGCAGTATTTT